Here is one T cell receptor beta chain with its context. Its target is unknown. The CDR3 length is 14 residues. Germline assignment: CDR1 MRHNA and CDR2 SNTAGT. V lost 3 bases to trimming and J lost 6 bases, with 11 bases between them. The data were obtained in a study of PD-L1 blockade in urothelial cancer. Study-level information: Analyses were performed on blood at 3 weeks after treatment start (the second dose) and at 6 weeks. Study observations and caveats: At 3 weeks on treatment, tumor-associated clones expanded more with durable benefit.

The sample's time point: peripheral blood 6 weeks after treatment start. Patient disease was locally advanced or metastatic urothelial carcinoma. Added to each PCR by spiking were synthetic TCR analog templates. The table came from immunoSEQ multiplex PCR; TCRdb's copy has only in-frame clones and leaves some out. Here the sample spans about 66,000 clones, roughly 86% being singletons. This chain uses TRBV6-4 with TRBJ2-2; D call uncertain. The origin of this receptor is a man in his sixties with urothelial cancer. Specimen: PBMCs, collected around atezolizumab (anti-PD-L1) treatment. In DNA form, the CDR3 reads TGTGCCAGCAGTGAGGGCCCCTCAGCCGGGGAGCTGTTTTTT. It is translated as CASSEGPSAGELFF.